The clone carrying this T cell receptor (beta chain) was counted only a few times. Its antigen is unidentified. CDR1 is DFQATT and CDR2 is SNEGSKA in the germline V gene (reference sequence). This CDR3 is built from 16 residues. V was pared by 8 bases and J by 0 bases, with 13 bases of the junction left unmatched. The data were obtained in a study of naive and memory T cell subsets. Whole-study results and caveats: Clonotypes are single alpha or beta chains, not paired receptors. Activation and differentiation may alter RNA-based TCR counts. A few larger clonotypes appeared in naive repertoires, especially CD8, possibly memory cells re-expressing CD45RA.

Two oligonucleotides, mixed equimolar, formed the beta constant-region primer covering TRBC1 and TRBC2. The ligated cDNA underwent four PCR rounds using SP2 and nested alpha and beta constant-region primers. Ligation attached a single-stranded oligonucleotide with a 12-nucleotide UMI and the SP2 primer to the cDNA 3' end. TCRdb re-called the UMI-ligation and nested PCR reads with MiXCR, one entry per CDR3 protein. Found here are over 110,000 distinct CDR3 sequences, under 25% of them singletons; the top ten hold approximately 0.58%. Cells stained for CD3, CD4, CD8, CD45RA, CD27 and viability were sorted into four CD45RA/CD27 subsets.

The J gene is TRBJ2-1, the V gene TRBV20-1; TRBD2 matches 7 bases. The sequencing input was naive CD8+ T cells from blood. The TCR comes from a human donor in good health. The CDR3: CSTGGSIYPSYNEQFF. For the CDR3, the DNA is TGCAGTACCGGCGGGAGTATTTATCCCTCCTACAATGAGCAGTTCTTC.